This T cell receptor beta chain comes out of a study of yellow fever vaccine responses in identical twins. Between the trimmed V and J ends, which lost 5 bases and 2 bases, there was a span of 10 bases. This CDR3 has 14 residues. This clonotype was observed a few times. Antigen: not known. MiXCR was run by TCRdb on the RT-PCR reads, yielding one entry per CDR3 protein. This table holds 1,000 or so distinct CDR3 sequences, roughly three quarters found once. Overall study results and limits: Twins reportedly appeared to share part of their vaccine T cell response while keeping part individual.

The chain carries TRBV12-3 or TRBV12-4 and TRBJ1-5; D is uncertain. This sequence originates from a female donor who received the yellow fever vaccine. The sequences come from T cells from blood (PBMCs), unsorted or a sorted subset (not recorded which), collected before or after yellow fever vaccination (not recorded which). The CDR3 DNA sequence: TGTGCCAGCAGTCCACGTAAGCGCAATCAGCCCCAGCATTTT. Translated: CASSPRKRNQPQHF.